Shown below are 9 T cell receptor beta chains from a single sample sequenced in a study of T cell clusters in autoimmune cytopenias. TRB rearrangements were amplified by touch-down multiplex PCR with mixed TRB-A/B primers. After re-calling the multiplex PCR reads, TCRdb lists one entry per CDR3 protein, DNA absent. The listing records approximately 5,200 distinct CDR3 sequences. TRB was amplified from approximately 250 ng of peripheral blood genomic DNA per sample. These sequences were also reported in another study, on T cell repertoires in aging, cancer and after chemotherapy.

The sequencing input was peripheral blood. The receptors come from a human donor in good health.

This sequence joins TRBV30 and TRBJ2-1; as DNA is missing, the TRBD2 call by TCRdb cannot be tested. This CDR3 region has 19 residues. Germline V CDR1 and CDR2: GTSNPN, SVGIG (reference sequence). The CDR3 spells CAWSRVSLGRGAHPDEQFF.

This sequence joins TRBV29-1 and TRBJ2-3; TCRdb lists TRBD1, though no DNA is available to test this call. The germline V gene encodes CDR1 SQVTM and CDR2 ANQGSEA. CDR3 length equals 13 residues. The CDR3 region is CSVDGGLADTQYF.

According to its frequency, this clonotype is medium-sized. The chain uses TRBV29-1 and TRBJ1-1. The CDR3 spans 12 residues. The V gene's germline CDR1 is SQVTM and CDR2 ANQGSEA. The CDR3: CSVEVGNTEAFF.

J is TRBJ2-2 and V is TRBV27; the D call from TCRdb, TRBD2, cannot be confirmed without DNA. CDR1 and CDR2 from the germline V gene are MNHEY and SMNVEV (reference sequence). The CDR3 runs 16 residues. The CDR3 loop reads CASSTTGTSLAGELFF.

The V and J genes are TRBV19 and TRBJ2-7; as DNA is missing, the TRBD2 call by TCRdb cannot be tested. The CDR3 runs to 14 residues. CDR1 and CDR2 from the germline V gene are LNHDA and SQIVND (reference sequence). The CDR3 here is CASSIEGLADEQYF.

This clonotype is called medium-sized based on its frequency. The genes are TRBV19 and TRBJ2-1; the D call from TCRdb, TRBD1, cannot be confirmed without DNA. This CDR3 is built from 15 residues. Per germline, CDR1 LNHDA and CDR2 SQIVND (reference sequence). The CDR3 loop reads CASSAAWTGSNEQFF.

The genes are TRBV5-6 and TRBJ2-7. CDR3 size: 12 residues. CDR1 is SGHDT, CDR2 YYEEEE, per germline. The chain's CDR3 is CASSPGSYEQYF.

V is TRBV18 and J is TRBJ2-7; TCRdb proposes TRBD2, but this gene call is untestable without DNA. The CDR3 runs to 13 residues. Germline CDR1 and CDR2: KGHSH and LQKENI. This CDR3 reads CASSRGTSYEQYF.

This sequence joins TRBV20-1 and TRBJ2-5; there is no DNA to check the TCRdb D call of TRBD2. This CDR3 comprises 16 residues. The germline V gene encodes CDR1 DFQATT and CDR2 SNEGSKA (reference sequence). The CDR3 reads CSATAMISGKQETQYF.